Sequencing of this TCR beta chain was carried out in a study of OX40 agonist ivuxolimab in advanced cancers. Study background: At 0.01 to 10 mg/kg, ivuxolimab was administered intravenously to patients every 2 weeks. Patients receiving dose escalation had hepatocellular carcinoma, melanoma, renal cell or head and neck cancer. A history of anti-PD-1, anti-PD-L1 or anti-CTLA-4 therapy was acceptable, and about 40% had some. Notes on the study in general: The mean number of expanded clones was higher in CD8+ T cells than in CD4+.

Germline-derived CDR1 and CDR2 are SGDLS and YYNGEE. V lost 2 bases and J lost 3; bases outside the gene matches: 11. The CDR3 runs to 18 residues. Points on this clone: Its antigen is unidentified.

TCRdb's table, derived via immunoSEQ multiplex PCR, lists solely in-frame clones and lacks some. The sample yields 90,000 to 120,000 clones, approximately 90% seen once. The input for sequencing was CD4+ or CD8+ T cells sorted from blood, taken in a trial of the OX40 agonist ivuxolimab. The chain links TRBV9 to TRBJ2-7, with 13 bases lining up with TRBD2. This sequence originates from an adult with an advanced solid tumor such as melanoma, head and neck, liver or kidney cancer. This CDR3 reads CASSVGTSGNSEVYEQYF. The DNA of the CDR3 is TGTGCCAGCAGCGTCGGGACTAGCGGGAACAGCGAAGTCTACGAGCAGTACTTC.